This T cell receptor (beta chain) comes out of a study of blood T cell repertoires in COVID-19 (dated by TCRdb to about 2020). About the study as a whole: Samples covering the acute and convalescent phases of COVID-19 were provided by collaborators in the United States, Italy and Spain. The material from the prospective study consisted of cDNA or gDNA derived from T cells, B-cell-depleted T cells, or PBMCs. Subjects who had been exposed to COVID-19, were actively infected with it, or had recovered from it provided the deeply sampled blood TCRbeta repertoires that made up the dataset. The repertoires were released in a freely available public database meant as a resource for research on the immune response to SARS-CoV-2. The samples were drawn from the first 160 participants of the ongoing ImmuneRACE study and from roughly 1,300 subjects provided by 6 global collaborators. A de-identified subject ID, COVID-19 status, age in years and sex were almost always included in the sample metadata. Where available, HLA class I and class II types were obtained from metadata supplied by the sample provider rather than from assay-based typing.

In Seattle, one collaborating source enrolled patients while the infection was active and tracked those patients longitudinally over the course of disease. Whole blood was collected in K2EDTA tubes by collaborating institutions according to the institutions' own protocols. For TCRbeta analysis, collaborators shipped samples in one of three forms: frozen whole blood, isolated PBMCs, or DNA extracted from either of those sample types. TCRbeta CDR3 regions were amplified from genomic DNA by means of the immunoSEQ Assay, a bias-controlled multiplex PCR. As for the authors' bioinformatics: The number of nucleated cells in each sample was estimated by amplification of reference gene primers within the assay. To quantify the absolute abundance of each unique TCRbeta CDR3 rearrangement, sequence reads were collapsed and filtered. For each sample, productive Simpson clonality was calculated as the square root of Simpson's diversity index across productive rearrangements. TCRdb's version of the immuneACCESS table is confined to in-frame rearrangements and falls short of the full clone set. An unresolved V gene accounts for under half of the shortfall where checked; the remainder is of unknown origin. The V and J calls and clone size were taken over from that table, and D and trimming were inferred from the DNA. The sample table holds about 270,000 clones, of which roughly 83% were seen once. Clones ranked in the top ten supply 1.4% to 1.5% of the sample.

Turning to this clone: Its recognized antigen is unknown. No much larger clone is present one base from it, and per-base qualities are unavailable.

The CDR3 numbers 15 residues from cysteine through phenylalanine. Only CDR3 DNA is held: 45 bases, read in frame from base 1. Trimmed from V: 4 bases; trimmed from J: 7 bases; junction bases lacking a gene match: 6. The germline V gene yields SGHDT for CDR1 and YYEEEE for CDR2. Overall study outcomes, separate from this receptor: The quantity of clinical and demographic metadata differed by source and by participant and was supplied without curation.

The sequence derives from a human donor with COVID-19, enrolled during active disease. The donor label of this sample is uncertain. Sequencing was performed on peripheral blood. The rearrangement combines TRBV5-6 with TRBJ2-1, with 12 central nucleotides matching TRBD2. The CDR3 corresponds to CASSPSGRGVNEQFF. Here is the DNA: TGTGCCAGCAGCCCTAGCGGGAGGGGTGTAAATGAGCAGTTCTTC.